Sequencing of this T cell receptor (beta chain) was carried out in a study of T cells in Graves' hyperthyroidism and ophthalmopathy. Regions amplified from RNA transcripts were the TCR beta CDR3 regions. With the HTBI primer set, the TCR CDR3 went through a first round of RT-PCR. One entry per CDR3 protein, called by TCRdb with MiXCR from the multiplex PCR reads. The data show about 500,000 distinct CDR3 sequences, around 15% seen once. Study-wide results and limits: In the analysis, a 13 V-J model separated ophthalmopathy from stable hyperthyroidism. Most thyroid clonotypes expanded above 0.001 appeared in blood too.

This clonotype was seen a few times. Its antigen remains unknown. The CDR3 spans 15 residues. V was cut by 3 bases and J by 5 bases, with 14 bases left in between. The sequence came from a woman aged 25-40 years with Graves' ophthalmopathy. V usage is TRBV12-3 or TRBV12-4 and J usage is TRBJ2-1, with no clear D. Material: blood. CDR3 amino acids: CASSFISSLHNEQFF. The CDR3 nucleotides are TGTGCCAGCAGTTTTATTTCAAGCCTCCACAATGAGCAGTTCTTC.